This T cell receptor beta chain was retrieved from a study of shared clonotypes between healthy human individuals. Points on this clone: Its specificity is unknown.

Only in-frame clones appear in the TCRdb table, and some are missing; sequencing was by immunoSEQ multiplex PCR. The sample records a few hundred thousand clones, roughly 84% being singletons. Nashville, Tennessee was home to all donors, who were Caucasian adults. The authors combined CD45RO+ cells with CCR7-negative CD45RA+ TemRA cells as CD8 memory. This CDR3 contains 12 residues. Germline V gene data show CDR1 as LNHDA and CDR2 as SQIVND (reference sequence). Trimming took 8 bases from V and 4 from J, leaving 11 bases between them. General study points: Naive subsets generally exceeded memory subsets in estimated richness. Sequencing depth was expected to affect clonotype sharing among donors.

Specimen: memory CD8+ T cells sorted from blood. The subset is: CD45RO+ cells pooled with CCR7-negative TemRA cells. This TCR derives from a young man in good health. The chain employs TRBV19 and TRBJ1-1; D is possibly TRBD1 (6 bases). The CDR3 nucleotides read TGTGCCAGTGGCTTACAGGGCACTGAAGCTTTCTTT. This gives the protein CASGLQGTEAFF. Drawing the rest from reference TRBV19 and TRBJ1-1, the complete variable domain is DGGITQSPKYLFRKEGQNVTLSCEQNLNHDAMYWYRQDPGQGLRLIYYSQIVNDFQKGDIAEGYSVSREKKESFPLTVTSAQKNPTAFYLCASGLQGTEAFFGQGTRLTVV.